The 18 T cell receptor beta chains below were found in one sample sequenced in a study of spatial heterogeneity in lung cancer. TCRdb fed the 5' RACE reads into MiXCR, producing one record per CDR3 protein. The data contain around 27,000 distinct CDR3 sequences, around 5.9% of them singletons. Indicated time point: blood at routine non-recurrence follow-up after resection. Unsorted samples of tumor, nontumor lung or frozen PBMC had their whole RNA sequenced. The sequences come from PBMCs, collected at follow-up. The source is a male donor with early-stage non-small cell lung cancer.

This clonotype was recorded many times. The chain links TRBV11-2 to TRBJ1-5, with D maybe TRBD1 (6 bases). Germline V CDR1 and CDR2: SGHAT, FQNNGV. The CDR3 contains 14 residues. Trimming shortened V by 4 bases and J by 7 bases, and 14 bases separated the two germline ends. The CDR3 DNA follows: TGTGCCAGCAGCTCAAGCACACAGGGACAGCCCCAGCATTTT. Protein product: CASSSSTQGQPQHF.

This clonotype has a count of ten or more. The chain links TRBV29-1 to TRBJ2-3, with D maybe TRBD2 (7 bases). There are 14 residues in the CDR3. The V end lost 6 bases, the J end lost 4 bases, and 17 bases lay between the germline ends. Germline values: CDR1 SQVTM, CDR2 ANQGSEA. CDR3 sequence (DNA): TGCAGCGTCGGGGGGCAGTCCGTCGCAGATACGCAGTATTTT. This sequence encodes CSVGGQSVADTQYF.

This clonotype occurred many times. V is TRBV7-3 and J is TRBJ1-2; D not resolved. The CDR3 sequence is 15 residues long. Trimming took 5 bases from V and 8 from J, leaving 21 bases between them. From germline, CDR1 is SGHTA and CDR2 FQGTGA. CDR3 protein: CASSRNPPGIDGYTF. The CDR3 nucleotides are TGTGCCAGCAGCCGCAACCCCCCCGGTATAGACGGCTACACCTTC.

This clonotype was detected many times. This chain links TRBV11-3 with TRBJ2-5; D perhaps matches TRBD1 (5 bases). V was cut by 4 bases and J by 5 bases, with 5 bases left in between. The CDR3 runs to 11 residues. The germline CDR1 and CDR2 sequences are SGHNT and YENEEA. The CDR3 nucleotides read TGTGCCAGCAGCTCAGGGGAGACCCAGTACTTC. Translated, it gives CASSSGETQYF.

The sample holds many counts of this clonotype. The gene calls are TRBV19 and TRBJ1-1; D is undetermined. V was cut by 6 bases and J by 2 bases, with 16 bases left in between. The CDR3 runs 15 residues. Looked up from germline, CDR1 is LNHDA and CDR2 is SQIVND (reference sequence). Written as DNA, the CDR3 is TGTGCCAGTAGGTATCTTCTGGTAGGTAACACTGAAGCTTTCTTT. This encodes CASRYLLVGNTEAFF.

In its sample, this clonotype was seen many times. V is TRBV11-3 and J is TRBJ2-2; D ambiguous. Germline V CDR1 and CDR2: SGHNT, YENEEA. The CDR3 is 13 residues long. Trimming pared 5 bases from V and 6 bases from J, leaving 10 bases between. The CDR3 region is CASSPRAPGELFF. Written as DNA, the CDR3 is TGTGCCAGCAGCCCCAGAGCCCCCGGGGAGCTGTTTTTT.

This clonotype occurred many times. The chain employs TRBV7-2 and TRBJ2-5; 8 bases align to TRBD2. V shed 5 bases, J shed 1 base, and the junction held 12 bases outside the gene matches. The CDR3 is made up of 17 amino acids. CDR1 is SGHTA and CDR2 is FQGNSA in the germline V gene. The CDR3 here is CASSRGVRGGRQETQYF. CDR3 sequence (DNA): TGTGCCAGCAGCCGAGGAGTACGCGGGGGGCGCCAAGAGACCCAGTACTTC.

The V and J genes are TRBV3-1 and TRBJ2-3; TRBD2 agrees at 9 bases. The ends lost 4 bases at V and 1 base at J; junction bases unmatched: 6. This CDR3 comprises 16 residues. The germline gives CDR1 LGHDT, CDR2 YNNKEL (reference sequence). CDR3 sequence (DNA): TGTGCCAGCAGCCCACAGCGGGGGGCACGCACAGATACGCAGTATTTT. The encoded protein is CASSPQRGARTDTQYF.

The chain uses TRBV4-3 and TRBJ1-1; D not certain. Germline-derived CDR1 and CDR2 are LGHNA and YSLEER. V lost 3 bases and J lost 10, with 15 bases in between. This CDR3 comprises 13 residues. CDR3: CASSHLPGRGAFF. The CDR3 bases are TGCGCCAGCAGCCACCTACCGGGCCGGGGAGCTTTCTTT.

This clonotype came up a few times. The CDR3 loop is CASSQEPAQALHF. The CDR3 DNA is TGCGCCAGCAGCCAAGAACCAGCCCAGGCCCTCCACTTT. The chain has TRBV4-3 and TRBJ1-6; D is unresolved. V was cut by 0 bases and J by 14 bases, with 11 bases left in between. This CDR3 has 13 amino acids. The germline gives CDR1 LGHNA, CDR2 YSLEER.

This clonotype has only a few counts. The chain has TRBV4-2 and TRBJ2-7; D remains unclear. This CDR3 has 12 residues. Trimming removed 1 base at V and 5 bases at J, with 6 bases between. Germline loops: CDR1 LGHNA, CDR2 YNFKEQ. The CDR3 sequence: CASSQVYHEQYF. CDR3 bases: TGTGCCAGCAGCCAAGTATATCACGAGCAGTACTTC.

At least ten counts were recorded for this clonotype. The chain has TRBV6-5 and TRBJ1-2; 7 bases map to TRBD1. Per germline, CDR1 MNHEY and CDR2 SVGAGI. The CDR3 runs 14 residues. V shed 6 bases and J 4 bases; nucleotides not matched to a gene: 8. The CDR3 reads CASRTPGTAYGYTF. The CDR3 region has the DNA TGTGCCAGCAGGACACCTGGGACAGCCTATGGCTACACCTTC.

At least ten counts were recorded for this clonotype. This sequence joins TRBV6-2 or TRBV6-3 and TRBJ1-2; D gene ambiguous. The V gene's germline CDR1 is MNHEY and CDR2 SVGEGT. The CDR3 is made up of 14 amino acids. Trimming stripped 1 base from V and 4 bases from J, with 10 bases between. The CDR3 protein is CASSYWAGGYGYTF. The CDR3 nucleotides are TGTGCCAGCAGTTACTGGGCAGGCGGCTATGGCTACACCTTC.

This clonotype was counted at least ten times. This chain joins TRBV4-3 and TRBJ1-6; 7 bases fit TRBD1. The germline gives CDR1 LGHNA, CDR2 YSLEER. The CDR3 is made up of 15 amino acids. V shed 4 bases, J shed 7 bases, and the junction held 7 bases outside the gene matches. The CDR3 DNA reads TGCGCCAGCAGCCGTATAACAGGGGACAATTCACCCCTCCACTTT. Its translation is CASSRITGDNSPLHF.

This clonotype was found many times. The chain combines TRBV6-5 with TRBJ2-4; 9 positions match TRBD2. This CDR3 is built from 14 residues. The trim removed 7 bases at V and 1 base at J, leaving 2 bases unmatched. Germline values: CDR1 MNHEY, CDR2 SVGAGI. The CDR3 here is CASTAGGAKNIQYF. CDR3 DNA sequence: TGTGCCAGCACCGCGGGGGGGGCCAAAAACATTCAGTACTTC.

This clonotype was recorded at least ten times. The CDR3 nucleotides are TGCAGTGCTAGAACTTCTCGCCATTCCTACAATGAGCAGTTCTTC. It encodes CSARTSRHSYNEQFF. The chain joins TRBV20-1 to TRBJ2-1; unclear D gene. The CDR3 is 15 amino acids. V lost 2 bases to trimming and J lost 1 base, with 12 bases between them. Germline-derived CDR1 and CDR2 are DFQATT and SNEGSKA (reference sequence).

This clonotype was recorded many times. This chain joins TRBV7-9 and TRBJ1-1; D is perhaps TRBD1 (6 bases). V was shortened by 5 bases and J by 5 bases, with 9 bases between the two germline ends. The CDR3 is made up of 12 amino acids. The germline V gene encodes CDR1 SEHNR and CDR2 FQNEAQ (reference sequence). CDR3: CASSVQGTEAFF. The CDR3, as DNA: TGTGCCAGCAGCGTCCAGGGGACTGAAGCTTTCTTT. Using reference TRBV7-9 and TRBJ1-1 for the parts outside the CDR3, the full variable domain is DTGVSQNPRHKITKRGQNVTFRCDPISEHNRLYWYRQTLGQGPEFLTYFQNEAQLEKSRLLSDRFSAERPKGSFSTLEIQRTEQGDSAMYLCASSVQGTEAFFGQGTRLTVV.

The CDR3 bases are TGTGCCAGCAGGCTCAGGGTCGGGTGGACTGAAGCTTTCTTT. Its translation: CASRLRVGWTEAFF. The chain employs TRBV6-5 and TRBJ1-1; D may be TRBD1 (5 bases). Germline V CDR1 and CDR2: MNHEY, SVGAGI. The CDR3 runs 14 residues. The V gene lost 6 bases and the J gene lost 5 bases, with 16 bases spanning the gap.